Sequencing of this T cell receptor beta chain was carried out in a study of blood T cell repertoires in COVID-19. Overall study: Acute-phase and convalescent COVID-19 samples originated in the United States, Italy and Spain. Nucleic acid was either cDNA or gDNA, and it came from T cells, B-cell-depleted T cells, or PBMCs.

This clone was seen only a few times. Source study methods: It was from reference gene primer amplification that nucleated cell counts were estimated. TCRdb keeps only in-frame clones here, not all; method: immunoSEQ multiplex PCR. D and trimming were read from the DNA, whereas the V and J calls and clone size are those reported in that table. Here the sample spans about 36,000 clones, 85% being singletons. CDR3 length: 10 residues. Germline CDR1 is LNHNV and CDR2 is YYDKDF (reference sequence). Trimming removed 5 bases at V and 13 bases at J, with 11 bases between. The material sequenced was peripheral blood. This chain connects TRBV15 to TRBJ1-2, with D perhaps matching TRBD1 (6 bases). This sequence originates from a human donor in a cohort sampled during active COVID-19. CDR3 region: CATSGGKVTF. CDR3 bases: TGTGCCACCAGCGGGGGCAAGGTCACCTTC. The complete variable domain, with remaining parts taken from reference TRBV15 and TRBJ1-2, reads DAMVIQNPRYQVTQFGKPVTLSCSQTLNHNVMYWYQQKSSQAPKLLFHYYDKDFNNEADTPDNFQSRRPNTSFCFLDIRSPGLGDTAMYLCATSGGKVTFGSGTRLTVV.